Sequencing of this T cell receptor (beta chain) was carried out in a study of OX40 agonist ivuxolimab in advanced cancers. Study in general: An agonistic anti-OX40 (CD134) antibody, ivuxolimab, was used to treat the patients. Every 2 weeks, patients received ivuxolimab intravenously, dosed at 0.01 to 10 mg/kg. A male proportion of 82.7% was recorded, with mean age about 54 years and range about 23 to 90.

Profiled with immunoSEQ multiplex PCR; TCRdb holds only in-frame clones, not every one. The table lists tens of thousands of clones, 88% of them singletons. Germline V gene data show CDR1 as SGHNT and CDR2 as YYREEE (reference sequence). V shed 4 bases and J 3 bases; nucleotides not matched to a gene: 4. The CDR3 length is 14 residues. V usage is TRBV5-4 and J usage is TRBJ2-1, with 7 bases matching TRBD2. This specimen consisted of CD4+ or CD8+ T cells sorted from blood, obtained in a trial of the OX40 agonist ivuxolimab. This TCR was sampled from an adult with an advanced solid tumor such as melanoma, head and neck, liver or kidney cancer. The CDR3 DNA is TGTGCCAGCAGCCCCGGGACTAACTACAATGAGCAGTTCTTC. Its protein product is CASSPGTNYNEQFF.